This passage covers 14 T cell receptor beta chains from one sample sequenced in a study of OX40 agonist ivuxolimab in advanced cancers. Only in-frame clones appear in the TCRdb table, and some are missing; sequencing was by immunoSEQ multiplex PCR. Seen here are 82,000 or so clones, approximately 85% observed once, and the top ten hold approximately 2.3%. This specimen was CD4+ or CD8+ T cells sorted from blood, taken in a trial of the OX40 agonist ivuxolimab. The receptors shown here come from an adult with an advanced solid tumor such as melanoma, head and neck, liver or kidney cancer.

The rearrangement uses TRBV7-7 and TRBJ2-7; tentatively, D is TRBD1 (6 bases). CDR3 length: 14 residues. CDR1 and CDR2 from the germline V gene are SSHAT and FNYEAQ (reference sequence). With 5 bases removed from V and 5 bases from J, the gap between germline ends came to 16 bases. CDR3 protein: CASSPLDSSNEQYF. CDR3 in DNA: TGTGCCAGCAGCCCATTGGACAGTTCGAACGAGCAGTACTTC.

The genes are TRBV2 and TRBJ2-1; 7 bases line up with TRBD2. The CDR3 runs 17 residues. The junction had 11 bases not matched to a gene; V was cut back by 1 base and J by 5 bases. Germline CDR1 and CDR2: SNHLY and FYNNEI. CDR3 nucleotide sequence: TGTGCCAGCAGTGAAGTTCGACTAGCAGGCGTCCACAATGAGCAGTTCTTC. It translates to CASSEVRLAGVHNEQFF.

The rearrangement joins TRBV5-1 to TRBJ1-3; D unclear. The CDR3 is 13 amino acids. V was clipped by 0 bases and J by 5 bases, with 6 bases between them. Germline-derived CDR1 and CDR2 are SGHRS and YFSETQ. The CDR3 DNA is TGCGCCAGCAGCTTGGAGGGCAGAAACACCATATATTTT. Translation gives CASSLEGRNTIYF.

This chain connects TRBV5-1 to TRBJ2-1; possible D gene TRBD1, 6 bases. Deletions cut 1 base from V and 4 bases from J, with 15 bases between. Germline V gene data show CDR1 as SGHRS and CDR2 as YFSETQ. This CDR3 is 16 amino acids long. CDR3 loop: CASSLTSGTLYNEQFF. In DNA form, the CDR3 reads TGCGCCAGCAGCTTGACCTCCGGGACACTTTACAATGAGCAGTTCTTC.

Concerning this clone itself: Other DNA sequences in this specimen translate into the identical CDR3. The V and J genes are TRBV28 and TRBJ1-5; TRBD1 agrees at 7 bases. Trimming at V came to 4 bases and at J to 4 bases, leaving 10 bases not matched to a gene. The CDR3 loop spans 16 amino acids. Germline assignment: CDR1 MDHEN and CDR2 SYDVKM. CDR3 protein: CASSSPRGGRNQPQHF. The CDR3 nucleotides are TGTGCCAGCAGTTCCCCTAGAGGGGGCAGAAATCAGCCCCAGCATTTT.

The chain has TRBV5-1 and TRBJ2-5; D is tentatively TRBD1 or TRBD2 (6 bases each). The germline V gene has CDR1 SGHRS and CDR2 YFSETQ. Trimming took off 0 bases at V and 5 bases at J, with 17 bases between the two ends. The CDR3 sequence is 16 residues long. The DNA of the CDR3 is TGCGCCAGCAGCTTGGGGGCTAAGGGGGGCCGGGAGACCCAGTACTTC. It is translated as CASSLGAKGGRETQYF.

The chain couples TRBV7-9 to TRBJ2-3, with unresolved D. This CDR3 region has 12 residues. Per the germline V gene, CDR1 is SEHNR and CDR2 is FQNEAQ (reference sequence). V was cut by 10 bases and J by 1 base, with 9 bases left in between. CDR3 DNA sequence: TGTGCCATCCCCTCAGGCACAGATACGCAGTATTTT. It specifies CAIPSGTDTQYF.

The V and J genes are TRBV10-3 and TRBJ2-2; tentative D call: TRBD1 (6 bases). Trimming took 6 bases from V and 0 from J, leaving 11 bases between them. The CDR3 runs to 15 residues. Germline V lookup: CDR1 ENHRY, CDR2 SYGVKD. The CDR3 sequence is CAIRQGLANTGELFF. The CDR3 bases are TGTGCCATCAGACAGGGCCTCGCGAACACCGGGGAGCTGTTTTTT.

This rearrangement joins TRBV2 to TRBJ1-1; D call uncertain. V shed 3 bases and J shed 4 bases, with 6 bases lying between them. The germline V gene encodes CDR1 SNHLY and CDR2 FYNNEI. This CDR3 spans 12 amino acids. This chain's CDR3 is CASSELSTEAFF. The CDR3 coding sequence is TGTGCCAGCAGTGAGTTAAGCACTGAAGCTTTCTTT. The variable domain in full, with the rest retrieved from reference TRBV2 and TRBJ1-1, is EPEVTQTPSHQVTQMGQEVILRCVPISNHLYFYWYRQILGQKVEFLVSFYNNEISEKSEIFDDQFSVERPDGSNFTLKIRSTKLEDSAMYFCASSELSTEAFFGQGTRLTVV.

This chain uses TRBV7-2 with TRBJ2-7; TRBD2 agrees at 7 bases. Germline V gene data show CDR1 as SGHTA and CDR2 as FQGNSA. With V trimmed by 3 bases and J by 7 bases, 12 bases remained unmatched. This CDR3 contains 15 residues. The CDR3 DNA follows: TGTGCCAGCAGCTTTCCAGGAATACTAGCGCGGGAGCAGTACTTC. It codes for CASSFPGILAREQYF.

V is TRBV10-3 and J is TRBJ1-1; D not certain. The germline V and J ends were trimmed by 2 bases and 6 bases, with 10 bases remaining between them. CDR1 is ENHRY, CDR2 SYGVKD, per germline. This CDR3 is 13 amino acids long. In DNA, the CDR3 is TGTGCCATCAGTGAGGGGTTTTACGCTGAAGCTTTCTTT. It encodes CAISEGFYAEAFF.

V usage is TRBV4-1 and J usage is TRBJ2-1, with 13 nucleotides matching TRBD2. Germline lookup yields CDR1 MGHRA and CDR2 YSYEKL. The CDR3 is made up of 16 amino acids. After removal of 3 bases from V and 5 bases from J, the junction contained 4 bases not matched to a gene. In DNA, the CDR3 is TGCGCCAGCAGCCACCTGGGACTAGCGGGGCACAATGAGCAGTTCTTC. Translated, it gives CASSHLGLAGHNEQFF.

The chain is built from TRBV10-3 and TRBJ1-1; 7 bases match TRBD1. The ends lost 10 bases at V and 3 bases at J; junction bases unmatched: 8. Germline values: CDR1 ENHRY, CDR2 SYGVKD. The CDR3 sequence is 13 residues long. The CDR3 sequence: CASKQGLDTEAFF. The CDR3, as DNA: TGTGCCAGCAAACAGGGGTTAGACACTGAAGCTTTCTTT.

V gene TRBV7-8 combines with J gene TRBJ2-1, with TRBD2 as a possible D gene (6 bases). This CDR3 contains 15 residues. Germline CDR1 is SGHVS and CDR2 is FQNEAQ. V lost 2 bases, J lost 0 bases, and 8 bases lay in between. The CDR3 loop reads CASSLQTSSYNEQFF. CDR3 sequence (DNA): TGTGCCAGCAGCTTACAGACTAGCTCCTACAATGAGCAGTTCTTC.